The rows below give T cell receptor beta chains drawn from one sample of a study of cytomegalovirus exposure and HLA in healthy donors. Profiling relied on immunoSEQ multiplex PCR, and the TCRdb table lists in-frame clones only, not all of them. The table records around 120,000 clones, roughly 88% of them present only once. Sequences were obtained from PBMCs. Receptor source: a man in his fifties in good health and CMV-seronegative. Both conserved end residues are part of each CDR3. The D gene is left open where the match is weak. Clone size, where shown, is once, few, many, or a class for clones that have expanded.

j_call: TRBJ1-2; clone_size: NA; d_call: TRBD1; v_call: TRBV9; cdr3_nt: TGTGCCAGCAGCCTAACGACAGGGGGCGATGGCTACACCTTC; cdr3_aa: CASSLTTGGDGYTF
j_call: TRBJ2-2; clone_size: NA; d_call: NA; v_call: TRBV7-2; cdr3_nt: TGTGCCAGCAGCTTCGCGGCCACCGGGGAGCTGTTTTTT; cdr3_aa: CASSFAATGELFF
j_call: TRBJ2-7; clone_size: NA; d_call: TRBD1; v_call: TRBV7-2; cdr3_nt: TGTGCCAGCAGCTTAGTAAACAGGGGAACATTATACGAGCAGTACTTC; cdr3_aa: CASSLVNRGTLYEQYF
j_call: TRBJ1-4; clone_size: few; d_call: NA; v_call: TRBV11-3; cdr3_nt: TGTGCCAGCAGCCCCAGAAAAAAAGCGGGTTGTCGCACTAATGAAAAACTGTTTTTT; cdr3_aa: CASSPRKKAGCRTNEKLFF
j_call: TRBJ2-3; clone_size: NA; d_call: TRBD2; v_call: TRBV7-3; cdr3_nt: TGTGCCAGCAGCTTAGGGACTAGCGGGAGTGGGGGGAATACGCAGTATTTT; cdr3_aa: CASSLGTSGSGGNTQYF
j_call: TRBJ1-2; clone_size: once; d_call: NA; v_call: TRBV7-2; cdr3_nt: TGTGCCAGCAGCTTATCGCGACACTCGGTCGATGGCTACACCTTC; cdr3_aa: CASSLSRHSVDGYTF
j_call: TRBJ1-2; clone_size: NA; d_call: NA; v_call: TRBV10-3; cdr3_nt: TGTGCCATCAGTGATAGGGGAAGCCTGTATGGCTACACCTTC; cdr3_aa: CAISDRGSLYGYTF
j_call: TRBJ2-7; clone_size: NA; d_call: NA; v_call: TRBV6-1; cdr3_nt: TGTGCCAGCCTGGGGCTTGGTTCCTACGAGCAGTACTTC; cdr3_aa: CASLGLGSYEQYF
j_call: TRBJ2-7; clone_size: NA; d_call: NA; v_call: TRBV5-6; cdr3_nt: TGTGCCAGCAGCCCCTCCCGTTGGAGGAGCTCCTACGAGCAGTACTTC; cdr3_aa: CASSPSRWRSSYEQYF
j_call: TRBJ2-4; clone_size: NA; d_call: TRBD1; v_call: TRBV30; cdr3_nt: TGTGCCTGGAGGGCGGGACAGGGGGTAGGCATTCAGTACTTC; cdr3_aa: CAWRAGQGVGIQYF
j_call: TRBJ1-6; clone_size: NA; d_call: TRBD1; v_call: TRBV6-5; cdr3_nt: TGTGCCAGCAGCCAACAGGGGGCGGATTCACCCCTCCACTTT; cdr3_aa: CASSQQGADSPLHF
j_call: TRBJ2-1; clone_size: NA; d_call: TRBD2; v_call: TRBV7-3; cdr3_nt: TGTGCCAGCAGCTTGGGGACTAGCGGGAGTAATGAGCAGTTCTTC; cdr3_aa: CASSLGTSGSNEQFF
j_call: TRBJ1-6; clone_size: once; d_call: NA; v_call: TRBV5-5; cdr3_nt: TGTGCCAGCAGCTCGCGGAGCTCCTATAATTCACCCCTCCACTTT; cdr3_aa: CASSSRSSYNSPLHF
j_call: TRBJ1-2; clone_size: NA; d_call: TRBD1; v_call: TRBV30; cdr3_nt: TGTGCCTCCCTCCGGGGACAGGGAAACTATGGCTACACCTTC; cdr3_aa: CASLRGQGNYGYTF
j_call: TRBJ1-1; clone_size: NA; d_call: TRBD1; v_call: TRBV2; cdr3_nt: TGTGCCAGCAGTCCAATGGGACAGGGAGAAGCTTTCTTT; cdr3_aa: CASSPMGQGEAFF
j_call: TRBJ2-1; clone_size: NA; d_call: NA; v_call: TRBV7-9; cdr3_nt: TGTGCCAGCAGCCCCGCGGCGGTTAGGGGTTACAATGAGCAGTTCTTC; cdr3_aa: CASSPAAVRGYNEQFF
j_call: TRBJ1-1; clone_size: NA; d_call: NA; v_call: TRBV5-1; cdr3_nt: TGCGCCAGTGGGGCTAATCAGAACACTGAAGCTTTCTTT; cdr3_aa: CASGANQNTEAFF
j_call: TRBJ1-6; clone_size: NA; d_call: NA; v_call: TRBV5-1; cdr3_nt: TGCGCCAGCAGCTTGGTTGGGCGGGACTATAATTCACCCCTCCACTTT; cdr3_aa: CASSLVGRDYNSPLHF
j_call: TRBJ1-1; clone_size: NA; d_call: NA; v_call: TRBV6-5; cdr3_nt: TGTGCCAGCAGTTACTCGTCCCTTTACACTGAAGCTTTCTTT; cdr3_aa: CASSYSSLYTEAFF
j_call: TRBJ2-1; clone_size: NA; d_call: NA; v_call: TRBV6-4; cdr3_nt: TGTGCCAGCAGTGACTCCTACAGGGACAATGAGCAGTTCTTC; cdr3_aa: CASSDSYRDNEQFF
j_call: TRBJ1-5; clone_size: NA; d_call: NA; v_call: TRBV6-1; cdr3_nt: TGTGCAGGGGGGGCGCAGGGAACTCAGCCCCAGCATTTT; cdr3_aa: CAGGAQGTQPQHF
j_call: TRBJ2-7; clone_size: once; d_call: TRBD2; v_call: TRBV30; cdr3_nt: TGTGCCTGGAGTAGACTAGCGGGGAGGTACGAGCAGTACTTC; cdr3_aa: CAWSRLAGRYEQYF
j_call: TRBJ1-2; clone_size: NA; d_call: NA; v_call: TRBV2; cdr3_nt: TGTGCCAGCAGTGGATCAGGGGCCTATGGCTACACCTTC; cdr3_aa: CASSGSGAYGYTF
j_call: TRBJ1-2; clone_size: NA; d_call: TRBD1; v_call: TRBV5-4; cdr3_nt: TGTGCCAGCAGCTTGGGACAGGGGGGTTATGGCTACACCTTC; cdr3_aa: CASSLGQGGYGYTF
j_call: TRBJ2-7; clone_size: NA; d_call: NA; v_call: TRBV6-5; cdr3_nt: TGTGCCAGCAGTGACAGTGACTACGAGCAGTACTTC; cdr3_aa: CASSDSDYEQYF
j_call: TRBJ2-3; clone_size: few; d_call: TRBD2; v_call: TRBV7-9; cdr3_nt: TGTGCCAGCAGCCTCTCTCTAGCGGGGGCGGTTGATACGCAGTATTTT; cdr3_aa: CASSLSLAGAVDTQYF
j_call: TRBJ2-1; clone_size: NA; d_call: TRBD2; v_call: TRBV19; cdr3_nt: TGTGCCAGTAGTAAGGAGCGCGGGGGCAATGAGCAGTTCTTC; cdr3_aa: CASSKERGGNEQFF
j_call: TRBJ1-4; clone_size: NA; d_call: NA; v_call: TRBV6-6; cdr3_nt: TGTGCCAGCAGGGGCGTTGAAAAACTGTTTTTT; cdr3_aa: CASRGVEKLFF
j_call: TRBJ1-2; clone_size: NA; d_call: NA; v_call: TRBV29-1; cdr3_nt: TGCAGCGTTGATAAGGGGCTTCGTGGCTACACCTTC; cdr3_aa: CSVDKGLRGYTF
j_call: TRBJ2-3; clone_size: NA; d_call: TRBD2; v_call: TRBV7-8; cdr3_nt: TGTGCCAGCAGCTTAGTTTCGGGGCGGGGGGATACGCAGTATTTT; cdr3_aa: CASSLVSGRGDTQYF
j_call: TRBJ2-3; clone_size: NA; d_call: NA; v_call: TRBV7-2; cdr3_nt: TGTGCCAGCAGCTTAGTGGGGACAACCTCGGGAGATACGCAGTATTTT; cdr3_aa: CASSLVGTTSGDTQYF
j_call: TRBJ1-2; clone_size: NA; d_call: TRBD1; v_call: TRBV30; cdr3_nt: TGTGCCTGGACCCTCCAGGGGGCGCATGGCTATGGCTACACCTTC; cdr3_aa: CAWTLQGAHGYGYTF
j_call: TRBJ2-1; clone_size: NA; d_call: TRBD1; v_call: TRBV10-3; cdr3_nt: TGTGCCATCAGTGACGAGGGGGCTTCCTACAATGAGCAGTTCTTC; cdr3_aa: CAISDEGASYNEQFF
j_call: TRBJ1-5; clone_size: NA; d_call: NA; v_call: TRBV27; cdr3_nt: TGTGCCAGCAGTTCGAACACCTGGGGAGCAGGCAATCAGCCCCAGCATTTT; cdr3_aa: CASSSNTWGAGNQPQHF
j_call: TRBJ2-1; clone_size: NA; d_call: NA; v_call: TRBV5-4; cdr3_nt: TGTGCCAGCAGGGCCGGGACAAGGAATGAGCAGTTCTTC; cdr3_aa: CASRAGTRNEQFF
j_call: TRBJ2-5; clone_size: NA; d_call: TRBD1; v_call: TRBV18; cdr3_nt: TGTGCCAGCTCACCACCGCCAGGGGGCGAGACCCAGTACTTC; cdr3_aa: CASSPPPGGETQYF
j_call: TRBJ2-1; clone_size: NA; d_call: TRBD2; v_call: TRBV7-7; cdr3_nt: TGTGCTAGCAGCCGAAGAGCGGGGTCCTACAATGAGCAGTTCTTC; cdr3_aa: CASSRRAGSYNEQFF